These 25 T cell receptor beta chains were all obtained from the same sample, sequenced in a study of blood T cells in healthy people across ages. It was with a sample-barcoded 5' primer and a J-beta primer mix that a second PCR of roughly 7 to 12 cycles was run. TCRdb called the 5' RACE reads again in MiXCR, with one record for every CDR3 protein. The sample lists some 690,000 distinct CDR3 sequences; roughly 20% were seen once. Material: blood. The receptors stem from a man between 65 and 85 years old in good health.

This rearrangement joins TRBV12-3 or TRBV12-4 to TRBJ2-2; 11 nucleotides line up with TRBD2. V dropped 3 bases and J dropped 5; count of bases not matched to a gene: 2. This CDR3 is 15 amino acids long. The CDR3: CASSFLAGGTGELFF. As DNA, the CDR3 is TGTGCCAGCAGTTTCCTAGCGGGAGGAACCGGGGAGCTGTTTTTT.

In nucleotides, the CDR3 is TGTGCCAGCAGAGAGGGGCCGAACACTGAAGCTTTCTTT. Its translation: CASREGPNTEAFF. This chain links TRBV11-2 with TRBJ1-1; a weak D match, TRBD1 (5 bases). Germline assignment: CDR1 SGHAT and CDR2 FQNNGV. The CDR3 extends over 13 amino acids. Trimming took off 6 bases at V and 1 base at J, with 9 bases between the two ends.

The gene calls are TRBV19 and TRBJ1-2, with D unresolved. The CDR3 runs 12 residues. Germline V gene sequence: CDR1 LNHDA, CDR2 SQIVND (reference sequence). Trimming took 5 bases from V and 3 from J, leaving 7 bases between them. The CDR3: CASSEGYYGYTF. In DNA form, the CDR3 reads TGTGCCAGTAGTGAAGGATACTATGGCTACACCTTC.

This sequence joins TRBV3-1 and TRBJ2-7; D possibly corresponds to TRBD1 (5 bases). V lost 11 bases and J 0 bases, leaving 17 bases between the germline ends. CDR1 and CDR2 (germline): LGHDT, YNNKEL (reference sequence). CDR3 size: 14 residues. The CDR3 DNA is TGTGCCGCAATGACTGACAGTGCCTCCTACGAGCAGTACGTC. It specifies CAAMTDSASYEQYV.

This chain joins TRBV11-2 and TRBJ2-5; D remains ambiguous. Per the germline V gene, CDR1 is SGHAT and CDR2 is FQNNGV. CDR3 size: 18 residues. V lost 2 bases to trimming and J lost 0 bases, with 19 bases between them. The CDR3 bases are TGTGCCAGCAGCTTACAGAGGAGCGAAACCCTGTACCAAGAGACCCAGTACTTC. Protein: CASSLQRSETLYQETQYF.

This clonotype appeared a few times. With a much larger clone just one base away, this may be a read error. Here the CDR3 DNA reads TGTGCCAGCAGCACCCTCACAGATGCGCAGTATTTT. This encodes CASSTLTDAQYF. The chain carries TRBV11-2 and TRBJ2-3; D unclear. The germline V gene encodes CDR1 SGHAT and CDR2 FQNNGV. The CDR3 runs 12 residues.

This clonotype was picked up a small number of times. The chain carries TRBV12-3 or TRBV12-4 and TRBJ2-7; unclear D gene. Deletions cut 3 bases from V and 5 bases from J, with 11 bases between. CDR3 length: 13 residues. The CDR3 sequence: CASSFQLGNEQYF. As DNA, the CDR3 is TGTGCCAGCAGTTTCCAACTGGGAAACGAGCAGTACTTC.

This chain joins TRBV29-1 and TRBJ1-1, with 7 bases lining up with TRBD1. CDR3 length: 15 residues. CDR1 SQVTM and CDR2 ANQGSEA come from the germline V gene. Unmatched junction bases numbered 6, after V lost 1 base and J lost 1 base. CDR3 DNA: TGCAGCGTTGAAGTACGGGGACAGAAGAACACTGAAGCTTTCTTT. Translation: CSVEVRGQKNTEAFF.

CDR3 DNA: TGCAGTACCCCCCAGACTAGCGGGTTGGGGAGCACAGATACGCAGTATTTT. Translated: CSTPQTSGLGSTDTQYF. V and J are TRBV20-1 and TRBJ2-3; 10 bases map to TRBD2. The CDR3 extends over 17 amino acids. V dropped 8 bases and J dropped 0; count of bases not matched to a gene: 14. CDR1 is DFQATT and CDR2 is SNEGSKA in the germline V gene (reference sequence).

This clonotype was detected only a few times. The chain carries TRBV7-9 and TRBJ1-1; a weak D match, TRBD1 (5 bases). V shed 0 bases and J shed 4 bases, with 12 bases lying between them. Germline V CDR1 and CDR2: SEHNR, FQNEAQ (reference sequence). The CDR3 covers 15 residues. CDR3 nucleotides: TGTGCCAGCAGCTTAGCGCTCAGCGGGGGCACTGAAGCTTTCTTT. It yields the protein CASSLALSGGTEAFF.

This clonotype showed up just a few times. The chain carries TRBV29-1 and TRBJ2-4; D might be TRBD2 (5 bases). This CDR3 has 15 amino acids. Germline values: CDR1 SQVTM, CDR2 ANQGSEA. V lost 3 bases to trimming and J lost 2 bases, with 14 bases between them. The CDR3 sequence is CSVDTRDSSKNIQYF. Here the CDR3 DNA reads TGCAGCGTTGATACGAGGGATTCTTCCAAAAACATTCAGTACTTC.

The CDR3 region has the DNA TGCAGCGTTGATCCCTTAGCCAGGGGGAACACTGAAGCTTTCTTT. Protein product: CSVDPLARGNTEAFF. The chain employs TRBV29-1 and TRBJ1-1, with D tentatively TRBD1 (6 bases). Per the germline V gene, CDR1 is SQVTM and CDR2 is ANQGSEA. The CDR3 extends over 15 amino acids. V gave up 3 bases and J gave up 1 base, with 15 bases separating them.

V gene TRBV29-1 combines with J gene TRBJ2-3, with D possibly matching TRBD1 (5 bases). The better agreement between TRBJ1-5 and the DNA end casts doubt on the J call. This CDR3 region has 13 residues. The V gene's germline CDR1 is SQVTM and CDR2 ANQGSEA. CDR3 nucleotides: TGCAGCGTTGAGGGTGGGGCGACAGATACGCAGCATTTT. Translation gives CSVEGGATDTQHF.

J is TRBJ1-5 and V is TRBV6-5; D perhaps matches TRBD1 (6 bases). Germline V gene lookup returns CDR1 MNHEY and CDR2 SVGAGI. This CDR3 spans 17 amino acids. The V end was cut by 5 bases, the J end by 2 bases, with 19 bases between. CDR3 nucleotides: TGTGCCAGCAGTACTTCCCGGGACACGTATGGCAATCAGCCCCAGCATTTT. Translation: CASSTSRDTYGNQPQHF.

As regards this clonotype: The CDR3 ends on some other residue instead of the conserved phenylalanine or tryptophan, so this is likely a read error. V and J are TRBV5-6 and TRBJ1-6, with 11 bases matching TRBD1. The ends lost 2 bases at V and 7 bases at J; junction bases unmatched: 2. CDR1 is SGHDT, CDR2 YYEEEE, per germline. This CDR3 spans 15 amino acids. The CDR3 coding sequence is TGTGCCAGCAGCTTCGGGGACAGGGGGAATTCACCCCTCCACCTT. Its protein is CASSFGDRGNSPLHL.

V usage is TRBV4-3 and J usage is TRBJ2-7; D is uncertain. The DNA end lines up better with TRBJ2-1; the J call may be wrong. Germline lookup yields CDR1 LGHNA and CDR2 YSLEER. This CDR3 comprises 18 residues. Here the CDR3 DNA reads TGCGCCAGCAGCCAAGGCGCCGTGGGCGCGGCTTCCTACAATGAGCAGTTCTTC. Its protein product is CASSQGAVGAASYNEQFF.

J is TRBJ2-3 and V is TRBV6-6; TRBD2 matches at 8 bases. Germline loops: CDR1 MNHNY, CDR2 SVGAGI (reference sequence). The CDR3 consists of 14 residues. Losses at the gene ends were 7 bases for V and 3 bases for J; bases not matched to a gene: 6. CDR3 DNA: TGTGCCAGCATCGCGCGGGGGGCAACAGATACGCAGTATTTT. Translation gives CASIARGATDTQYF.

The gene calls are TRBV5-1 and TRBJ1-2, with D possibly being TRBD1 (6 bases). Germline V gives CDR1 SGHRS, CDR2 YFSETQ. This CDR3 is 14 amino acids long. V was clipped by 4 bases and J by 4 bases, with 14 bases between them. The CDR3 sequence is CASSPPGVSYGYTF. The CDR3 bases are TGCGCCAGCAGCCCTCCAGGGGTATCCTATGGCTACACCTTC. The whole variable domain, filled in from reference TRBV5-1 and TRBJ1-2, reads KAGVTQTPRYLIKTRGQQVTLSCSPISGHRSVSWYQQTPGQGLQFLFEYFSETQRNKGNFPGRFSGRQFSNSRSEMNVSTLELGDSALYLCASSPPGVSYGYTFGSGTRLTVV.

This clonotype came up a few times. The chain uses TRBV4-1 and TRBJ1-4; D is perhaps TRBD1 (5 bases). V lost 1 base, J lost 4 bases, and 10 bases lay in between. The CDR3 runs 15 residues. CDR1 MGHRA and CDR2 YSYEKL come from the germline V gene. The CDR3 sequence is CASSQGGRNNEKLFF. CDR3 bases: TGCGCCAGCAGCCAAGGGGGGAGGAATAATGAAAAACTGTTTTTT.

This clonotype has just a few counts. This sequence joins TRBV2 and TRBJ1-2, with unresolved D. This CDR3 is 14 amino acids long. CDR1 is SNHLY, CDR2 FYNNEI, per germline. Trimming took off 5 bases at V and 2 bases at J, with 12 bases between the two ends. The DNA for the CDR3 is TGTGCCAGCAGTCGACAATCCGACAACTATGGCTACACCTTC. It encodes CASSRQSDNYGYTF.

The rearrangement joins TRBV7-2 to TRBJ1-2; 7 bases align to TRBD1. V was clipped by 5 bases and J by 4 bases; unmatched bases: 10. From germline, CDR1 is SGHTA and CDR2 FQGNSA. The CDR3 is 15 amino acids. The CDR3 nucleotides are TGTGCCAGCAGCGCAGGACAGGATAGACTCTATGGCTACACCTTC. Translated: CASSAGQDRLYGYTF.

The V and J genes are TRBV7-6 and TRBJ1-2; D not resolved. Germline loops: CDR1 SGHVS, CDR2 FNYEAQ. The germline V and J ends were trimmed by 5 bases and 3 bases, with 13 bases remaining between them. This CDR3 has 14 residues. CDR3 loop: CASSPADEDYGYTF. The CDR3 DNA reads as TGTGCCAGCAGCCCGGCCGATGAGGACTATGGCTACACCTTC.

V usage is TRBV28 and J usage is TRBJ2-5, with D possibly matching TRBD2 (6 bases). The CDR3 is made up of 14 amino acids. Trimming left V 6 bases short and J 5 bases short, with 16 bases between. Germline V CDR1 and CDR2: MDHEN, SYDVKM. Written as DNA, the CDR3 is TGTGCCAGCAGACCCGGGACTTCCCCGGAGACCCAGTACTTC. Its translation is CASRPGTSPETQYF.

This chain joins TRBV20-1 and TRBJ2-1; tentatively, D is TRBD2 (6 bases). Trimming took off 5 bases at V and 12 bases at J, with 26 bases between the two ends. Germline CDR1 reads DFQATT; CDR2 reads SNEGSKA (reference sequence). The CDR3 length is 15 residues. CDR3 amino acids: CSAPPSSGLLGRQFF. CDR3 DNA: TGCAGTGCTCCCCCAAGTAGCGGACTCCTGGGGAGGCAGTTCTTC.

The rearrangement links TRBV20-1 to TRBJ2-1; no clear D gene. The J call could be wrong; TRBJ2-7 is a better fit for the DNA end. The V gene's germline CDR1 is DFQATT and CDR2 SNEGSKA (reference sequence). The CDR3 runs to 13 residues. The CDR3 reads CSARGTETYEQYF. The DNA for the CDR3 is TGCAGTGCTAGAGGGACGGAAACCTACGAGCAGTACTTC.